Only one count was recorded for the clone carrying this T cell receptor (beta chain). The entry originates in a study of blood T cell repertoires in COVID-19. The CDR3 contains 15 residues. Germline CDR1 MDHEN, CDR2 SYDVKM. The V segment lost 1 base and the J segment 1 base; nucleotides outside the gene matches: 0. Profiling relied on immunoSEQ multiplex PCR, and the TCRdb table lists in-frame clones only, not all of them. The table shows some 86,000 clones, with 91% occurring only once. Material for sequencing was peripheral blood. This clonotype originated in a human donor with active COVID-19. The donor label of this sample is uncertain. The chain employs TRBV28 and TRBJ2-3, with 9 bases lining up with TRBD2. The CDR3 loop is CASSLSSGGTDTQYF. The CDR3 nucleotides read TGTGCCAGCAGTTTATCTAGCGGGGGCACAGATACGCAGTATTTT.